Shown below are 5 T cell receptor beta chains from a single sample sequenced in a study of CD8 T cells in Susac syndrome. Random-hexamer reverse transcription was applied to roughly 0.5 to 1 ug RNA. TCRdb itself ran the immunoSEQ multiplex PCR reads through MiXCR, one entry per CDR3 protein. The sample holds about 190,000 distinct CDR3 sequences, about 94% seen once. Sequenced input: CD4+ T cells from PBMCs. These receptors were taken from a human donor in good health.

This chain links TRBV30 with TRBJ1-2; D is uncertain. CDR3 size: 17 residues. The germline V gene has CDR1 GTSNPN and CDR2 SVGIG (reference sequence). V was cut by 0 bases and J by 3 bases, with 20 bases left in between. This CDR3 reads CAWSVTFGMSNYYGYTF. CDR3 in DNA: TGTGCCTGGAGTGTTACTTTCGGGATGTCGAATTACTATGGCTACACCTTC.

The chain joins TRBV2 to TRBJ2-5; no firm D call. This CDR3 comprises 11 residues. Per germline, CDR1 SNHLY and CDR2 FYNNEI. The V gene lost 6 bases and the J gene lost 1 base, with 3 bases spanning the gap. CDR3 residues: CASRAQETQYF. Written as DNA, the CDR3 is TGTGCCAGCAGGGCCCAAGAGACCCAGTACTTC.

The genes are TRBV14 and TRBJ2-1; TRBD2 matches at 7 bases. Germline V gene lookup returns CDR1 SGHDN and CDR2 FVKESK. Trimming cost V 4 bases and J 12 bases; bases outside gene matches: 3. The CDR3 is 11 amino acids. DNA for the CDR3: TGTGCCAGCAGCCCGGGAGGAAGGCAGTTCTTC. Amino acid sequence: CASSPGGRQFF.

The J gene is TRBJ1-5, the V gene TRBV6-6, with a tentative D call TRBD1 (5 bases). CDR3 size: 14 residues. CDR1 is MNHNY, CDR2 SVGAGI, per germline (reference sequence). With 8 bases removed from V and 4 bases from J, the gap between germline ends came to 15 bases. The CDR3 spells CASLPRGENQPQHF. CDR3 sequence (DNA): TGTGCCAGCCTCCCGAGGGGAGAGAATCAGCCCCAGCATTTT.

The chain combines TRBV11-1 with TRBJ2-1; 7 nucleotides align to TRBD2. This CDR3 has 16 amino acids. The V segment lost 6 bases and the J segment 2 bases; nucleotides outside the gene matches: 10. Germline values: CDR1 SGHAT, CDR2 FQDESV (reference sequence). The CDR3 is CASRSRPSGTYNEQFF. For the CDR3, the DNA is TGTGCCAGCAGATCTAGGCCTAGCGGAACCTACAATGAGCAGTTCTTC. Variable domain in full (rest from reference TRBV11-1 and TRBJ2-1): EAEVAQSPRYKITEKSQAVAFWCDPISGHATLYWYRQILGQGPELLVQFQDESVVDDSQLPKDRFSAERLKGVDSTLKIQPAELGDSAMYLCASRSRPSGTYNEQFFGPGTRLTVL.